These 3 T cell receptor beta chains were all obtained from the same sample, sequenced in a study of blood T cell repertoires in COVID-19. The repertoire was sequenced with immunoSEQ multiplex PCR; TCRdb's copy has only in-frame clones and lacks some. The sample consists of approximately 100,000 clones, approximately 88% of them appearing once. Source material: peripheral blood. Receptors were obtained from a man aged 55 to 70 with acute or convalescent COVID-19.

On this clone: The germline gene is not matched at one end of the junction; a read error may be the cause. The chain recombines TRBV28 with TRBJ1-1, with D unresolved. This CDR3 has 15 residues. Germline CDR1 reads MDHEN; CDR2 reads SYDVKM. For the CDR3, the DNA is TGTGCCAGCAGCGAAGGACTTGACGGACGGCGCTGGCTGTCCTTT. Protein sequence: CASSEGLDGRRWLSF.

This chain uses TRBV12-3 or TRBV12-4 with TRBJ1-1; D gene ambiguous. V dropped 5 bases and J dropped 1 base, with 2 bases sitting between them. CDR3 length: 11 residues. Here the CDR3 DNA reads TGTGCCAGCAGTCAGAACACTGAAGCTTTCTTT. Encoded protein: CASSQNTEAFF.

The chain recombines TRBV6-5 with TRBJ1-3; no definite D call. Deletions cut 0 bases from V and 0 bases from J, with 9 bases between. CDR1 is MNHEY, CDR2 SVGAGI, per germline. This CDR3 spans 16 amino acids. In nucleotides, the CDR3 is TGTGCCAGCAGTTACTCGTTGTCTAGCTCTGGAAACACCATATATTTT. This translates into CASSYSLSSSGNTIYF.